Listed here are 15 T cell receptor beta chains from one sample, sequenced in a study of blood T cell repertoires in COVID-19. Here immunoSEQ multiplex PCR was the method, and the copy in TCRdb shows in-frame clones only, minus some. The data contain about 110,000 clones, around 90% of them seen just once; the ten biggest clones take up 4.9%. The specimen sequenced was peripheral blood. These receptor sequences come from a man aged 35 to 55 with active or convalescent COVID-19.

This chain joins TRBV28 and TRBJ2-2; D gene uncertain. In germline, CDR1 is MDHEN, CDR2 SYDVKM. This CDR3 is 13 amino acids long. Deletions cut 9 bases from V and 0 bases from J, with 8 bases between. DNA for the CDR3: TGTGCCAGTCTTCTCGCGAACACCGGGGAGCTGTTTTTT. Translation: CASLLANTGELFF.

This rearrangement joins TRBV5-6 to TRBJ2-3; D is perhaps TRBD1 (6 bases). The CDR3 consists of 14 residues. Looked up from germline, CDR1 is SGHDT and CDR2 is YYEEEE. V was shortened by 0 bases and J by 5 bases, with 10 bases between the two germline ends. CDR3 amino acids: CASSLASGVDTQYF. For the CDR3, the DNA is TGTGCCAGCAGCTTGGCATCAGGGGTAGATACGCAGTATTTT.

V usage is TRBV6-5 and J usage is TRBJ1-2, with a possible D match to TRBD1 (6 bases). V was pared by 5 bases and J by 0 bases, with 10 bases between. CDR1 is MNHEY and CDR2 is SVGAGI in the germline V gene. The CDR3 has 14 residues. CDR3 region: CASSLGTSNYGYTF. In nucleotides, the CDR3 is TGTGCCAGCAGTCTCGGGACATCTAACTATGGCTACACCTTC.

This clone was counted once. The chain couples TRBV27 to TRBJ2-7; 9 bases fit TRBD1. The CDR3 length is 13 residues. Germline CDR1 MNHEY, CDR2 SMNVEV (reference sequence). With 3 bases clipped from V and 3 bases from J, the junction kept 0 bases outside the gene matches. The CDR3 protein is CASSLDRGYEQYF. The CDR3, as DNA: TGTGCCAGCAGTTTGGACAGGGGCTACGAGCAGTACTTC.

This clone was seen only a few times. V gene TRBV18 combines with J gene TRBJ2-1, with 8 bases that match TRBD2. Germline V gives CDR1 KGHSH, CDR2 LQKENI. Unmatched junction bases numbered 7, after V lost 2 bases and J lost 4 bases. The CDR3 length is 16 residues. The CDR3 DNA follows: TGTGCCAGCTCACCAGGTATAGCGGGGACGTACAATGAGCAGTTCTTC. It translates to CASSPGIAGTYNEQFF.

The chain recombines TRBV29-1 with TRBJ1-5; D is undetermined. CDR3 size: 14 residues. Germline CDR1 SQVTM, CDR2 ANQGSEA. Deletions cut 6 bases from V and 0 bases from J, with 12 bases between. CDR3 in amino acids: CSVMSQDSNQPQHF. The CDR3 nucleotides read TGCAGCGTCATGTCACAAGATAGCAATCAGCCCCAGCATTTT. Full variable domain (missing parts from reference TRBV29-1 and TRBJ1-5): SAVISQKPSRDICQRGTSLTIQCQVDSQVTMMFWYRQQPGQSLTLIATANQGSEATYESGFVIDKFPISRPNLTFSTLTVSNMSPEDSSIYLCSVMSQDSNQPQHFGDGTRLSIL.

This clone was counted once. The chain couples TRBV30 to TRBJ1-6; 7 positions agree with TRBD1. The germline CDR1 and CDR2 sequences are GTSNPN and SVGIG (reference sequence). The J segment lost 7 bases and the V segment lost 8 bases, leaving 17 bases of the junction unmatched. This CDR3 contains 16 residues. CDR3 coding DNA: TGTGCCCGCAAGGGACCTTCCGGGACAGAGAATTCACCCCTCCACTTT. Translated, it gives CARKGPSGTENSPLHF.

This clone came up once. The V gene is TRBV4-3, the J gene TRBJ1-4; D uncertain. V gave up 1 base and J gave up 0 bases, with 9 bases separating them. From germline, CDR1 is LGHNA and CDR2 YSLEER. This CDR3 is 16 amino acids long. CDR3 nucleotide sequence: TGCGCCAGCAGCCAAGGGGCGGGAACAACTAATGAAAAACTGTTTTTT. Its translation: CASSQGAGTTNEKLFF.

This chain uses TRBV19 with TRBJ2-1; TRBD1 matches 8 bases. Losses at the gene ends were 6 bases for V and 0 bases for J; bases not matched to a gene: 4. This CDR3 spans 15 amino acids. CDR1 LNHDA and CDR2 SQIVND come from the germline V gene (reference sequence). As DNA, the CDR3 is TGTGCCAGTAGGAGACAGGGGACCTCCTACAATGAGCAGTTCTTC. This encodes CASRRQGTSYNEQFF. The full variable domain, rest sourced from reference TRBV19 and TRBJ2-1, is DGGITQSPKYLFRKEGQNVTLSCEQNLNHDAMYWYRQDPGQGLRLIYYSQIVNDFQKGDIAEGYSVSREKKESFPLTVTSAQKNPTAFYLCASRRQGTSYNEQFFGPGTRLTVL.

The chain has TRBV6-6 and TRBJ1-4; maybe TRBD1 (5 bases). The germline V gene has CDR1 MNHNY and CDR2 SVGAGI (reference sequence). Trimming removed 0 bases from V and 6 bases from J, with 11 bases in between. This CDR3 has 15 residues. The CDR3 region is CASSYSGQDHEKLFF. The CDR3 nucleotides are TGTGCCAGCAGTTACTCGGGGCAGGATCATGAAAAACTGTTTTTT.

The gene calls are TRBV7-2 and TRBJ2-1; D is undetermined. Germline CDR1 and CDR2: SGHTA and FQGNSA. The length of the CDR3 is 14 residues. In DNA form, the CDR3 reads TGTGCGTGCGAAGCGCCTAGCTCCTACAATGAGCAGTTCTTC. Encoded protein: CACEAPSSYNEQFF.

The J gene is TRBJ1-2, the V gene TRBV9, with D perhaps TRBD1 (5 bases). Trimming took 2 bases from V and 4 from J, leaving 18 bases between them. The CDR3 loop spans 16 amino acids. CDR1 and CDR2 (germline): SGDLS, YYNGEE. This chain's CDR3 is CASSVSLIPGFYGYTF. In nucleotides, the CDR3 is TGTGCCAGCAGCGTCAGCTTAATCCCAGGGTTCTATGGCTACACCTTC. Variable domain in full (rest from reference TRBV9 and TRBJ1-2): DSGVTQTPKHLITATGQRVTLRCSPRSGDLSVYWYQQSLDQGLQFLIQYYNGEERAKGNILERFSAQQFPDLHSELNLSSLELGDSALYFCASSVSLIPGFYGYTFGSGTRLTVV.

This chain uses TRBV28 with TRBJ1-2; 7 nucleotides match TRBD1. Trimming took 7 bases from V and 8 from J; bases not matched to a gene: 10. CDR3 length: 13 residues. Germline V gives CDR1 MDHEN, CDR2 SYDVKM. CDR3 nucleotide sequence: TGTGCCAGCACCCTTGACAGGGCTCGGGGCTACACCTTC. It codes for CASTLDRARGYTF.

CDR3 sequence: CAISERGSGTDTQYF. The CDR3, as DNA: TGTGCCATCAGTGAGCGGGGGAGCGGCACAGATACGCAGTATTTT. The chain is built from TRBV10-3 and TRBJ2-3; D perhaps matches TRBD2 (6 bases). Germline V gene sequence: CDR1 ENHRY, CDR2 SYGVKD. Trimming removed 2 bases at V and 1 base at J, with 10 bases between. CDR3 length equals 15 residues.

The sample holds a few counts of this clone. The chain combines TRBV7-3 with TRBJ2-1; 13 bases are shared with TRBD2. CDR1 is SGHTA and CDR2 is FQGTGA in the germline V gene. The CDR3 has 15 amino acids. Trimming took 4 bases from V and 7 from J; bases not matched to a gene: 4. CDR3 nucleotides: TGTGCCAGCAGCTCAGGACTAGCGGGAGCGAATGAGCAGTTCTTC. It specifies CASSSGLAGANEQFF.